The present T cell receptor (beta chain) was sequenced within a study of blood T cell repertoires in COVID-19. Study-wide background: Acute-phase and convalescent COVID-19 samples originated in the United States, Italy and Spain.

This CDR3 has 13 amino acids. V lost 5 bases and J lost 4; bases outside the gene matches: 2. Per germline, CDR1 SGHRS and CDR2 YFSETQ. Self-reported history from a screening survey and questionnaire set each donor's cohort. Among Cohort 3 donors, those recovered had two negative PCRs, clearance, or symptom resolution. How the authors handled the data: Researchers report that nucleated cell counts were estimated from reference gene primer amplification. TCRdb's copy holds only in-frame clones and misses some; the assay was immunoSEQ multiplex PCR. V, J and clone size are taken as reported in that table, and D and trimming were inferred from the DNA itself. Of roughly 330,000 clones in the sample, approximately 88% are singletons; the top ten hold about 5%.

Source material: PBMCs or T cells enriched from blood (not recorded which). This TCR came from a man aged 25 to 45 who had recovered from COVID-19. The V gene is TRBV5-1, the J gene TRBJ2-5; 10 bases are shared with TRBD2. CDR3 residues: CASSSGGPETQYF. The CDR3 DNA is TGCGCCAGCAGTAGCGGGGGGCCAGAGACCCAGTACTTC.